This TCR beta chain emerged from a study of blood T cell repertoires in COVID-19. Study information: The United States, Italy and Spain supplied acute and convalescent COVID-19 samples. PBMCs, B-cell-depleted T cells, or T cells provided the cDNA or gDNA that made up the material.

Per the original data handling: Reference gene primers were amplified, and this amplification served to estimate nucleated cell counts. Measured with immunoSEQ multiplex PCR; TCRdb has only the in-frame clones, and not every one. From that table come the V and J calls and clone size; the DNA was used to work out D and trimming. Among about 270,000 clones listed, about nine tenths were seen once. The count of this clone is one. The CDR3 contains 14 residues. V gave up 1 base and J gave up 8 bases, with 12 bases separating them. Germline-derived CDR1 and CDR2 are LGHDT and YNNKEL (reference sequence). The chain is built from TRBV3-1 (or the pseudogene TRBV3-2) and TRBJ2-1; perhaps TRBD2 as D (5 bases). The sequence was collected from a man between 35 and 55 years old with active or convalescent COVID-19. The sequenced sample consisted of peripheral blood. CDR3 sequence reads: CASSQVLAVDEQFF. CDR3 DNA sequence: TGTGCCAGCAGCCAAGTTCTAGCTGTCGATGAGCAGTTCTTC.